Detailed here is one TCR beta chain. The antigen remains unidentified. Both 60 Vbeta primers and 13 Jbeta primers went into the PCR. The protocol was immunoSEQ multiplex PCR, while the TCRdb copy is restricted to in-frame clones and leaves out a portion. The sample totals more than 40,000 clones. The CDR3 has 13 amino acids. The germline V gene encodes CDR1 MNHEY and CDR2 SVGAGI. The trim removed 7 bases at V and 11 bases at J, leaving 11 bases unmatched. The entry originates in a study of cytomegalovirus exposure and HLA in healthy donors. Study-wide results and limits: The sole available immune exposure information was CMV serostatus. Sequencing depth across donors, presence/absence analyses assumed, was roughly uniform.

The chain is built from TRBV6-5 and TRBJ1-1; the match to TRBD1 covers 9 bases. The specimen sequenced was PBMCs. This clonotype originated in a male donor in good health and CMV-seronegative. CDR3 DNA: TGTGCCAGCACTCAGGACAGGGGCGCTTACGCTTTCTTT. It yields the protein CASTQDRGAYAFF.